The entry below describes one TCR beta chain. This clonotype was detected a few times. The target of this receptor is not known. There are no base qualities to consult, and no much larger clone falls within one base. TCRdb names Illumina HiSeq 1500 as the instrument used. Using fastp trimming at Q25 and MiXCR clonotype assembly, TCRdb reanalyzed the public sequencing data and kept in-frame beta chains. Identical CDR3 proteins give one entry, which carries the most common genes and DNA. The sample records about 160,000 distinct CDR3 sequences, about 22% of which are singletons. The ten largest clones take up 25% of the sample. The sample originates from a study of T cell repertoires in cytomegalovirus infection (dated by TCRdb to the late 2010s). Looking at the study overall: The peptide stimulations were aimed at well-studied HLA-B-restricted epitopes as well as recently identified HLA-C-restricted CMV epitopes, whose presentation resists viral immunomodulation. The HLA type of each donor mattered for the analysis, because public TCR beta signatures pointed to carriage of CMV infection along with the matching HLA type.

Overall study outcomes, separate from this receptor: In both this cohort and an independent roughly 330-donor cohort, the cumulative frequency of public TCR beta family members distinguished carriers of CMV infection plus the relevant HLA type. The ex vivo response was dominated by HLA-C-restricted CMV-specific TCR beta clonotypes, which also provided the single most frequent clonotype in two of eight donors.

The meaning of the sample's treatment or condition label: in vitro stimulation with specific CMV peptide epitopes to enrich CMV-specific T cells. From its cysteine to its phenylalanine, the CDR3 spans 15 amino acids. Solely the CDR3 DNA is kept, with 45 bases framed from the first base. Trimming leaves V shorter by 4 bases and J shorter by 11 bases, with the junction holding 10 bases beyond the gene matches. This sequence originates from a human donor in good health (CMV status not recorded). Some clones in this sample may be carry-over from other donors' samples. The material sequenced was CD8+ T cells from cultured PBMCs, taken from culture after CMV antigen stimulation. Recombination joined TRBV12-3 or TRBV12-4 with TRBJ1-6; 8 nucleotides in the junction match TRBD1. The CDR3 region: CASSSGQGYFPPLHF. The DNA sequence is given as TGTGCCAGCAGTTCTGGACAGGGTTACTTTCCACCCCTCCACTTT.